This TCR beta chain was identified in a study of molecular identifiers for immune sequencing clone quantification. The study's findings and limits: Because of identical TCR molecules sharing a barcode, sizes of highly expanded clones could be underestimated.

TCRdb recomputed calls from the PCR reads with MiXCR, one row per CDR3 protein. The table lists nearly 650,000 distinct CDR3 sequences, 25% of them singletons, with about 0.81% in the top ten. Trimming took 0 bases from V and 6 from J, leaving 6 bases between them. The CDR3 contains 13 residues. Germline V gene sequence: CDR1 SGHAT, CDR2 FQNNGV. This clonotype was detected a few times. Its cognate antigen is unknown. This clonotype was sampled from a human donor in good health. Some libraries in this study had Jurkat cell RNA spiked in. V gene TRBV11-2 combines with J gene TRBJ2-1, with no clear D. Material for sequencing was naive CD8+ T cells from blood, with Jurkat cell RNA spiked in. Sample subset: FACS-sorted CD8+CD4-CCR7+CD45RA+ naive T cells. Here the CDR3 reads CASSLEASNEQFF. CDR3 nucleotide sequence: TGTGCCAGCAGCTTAGAGGCTAGCAATGAGCAGTTCTTC.